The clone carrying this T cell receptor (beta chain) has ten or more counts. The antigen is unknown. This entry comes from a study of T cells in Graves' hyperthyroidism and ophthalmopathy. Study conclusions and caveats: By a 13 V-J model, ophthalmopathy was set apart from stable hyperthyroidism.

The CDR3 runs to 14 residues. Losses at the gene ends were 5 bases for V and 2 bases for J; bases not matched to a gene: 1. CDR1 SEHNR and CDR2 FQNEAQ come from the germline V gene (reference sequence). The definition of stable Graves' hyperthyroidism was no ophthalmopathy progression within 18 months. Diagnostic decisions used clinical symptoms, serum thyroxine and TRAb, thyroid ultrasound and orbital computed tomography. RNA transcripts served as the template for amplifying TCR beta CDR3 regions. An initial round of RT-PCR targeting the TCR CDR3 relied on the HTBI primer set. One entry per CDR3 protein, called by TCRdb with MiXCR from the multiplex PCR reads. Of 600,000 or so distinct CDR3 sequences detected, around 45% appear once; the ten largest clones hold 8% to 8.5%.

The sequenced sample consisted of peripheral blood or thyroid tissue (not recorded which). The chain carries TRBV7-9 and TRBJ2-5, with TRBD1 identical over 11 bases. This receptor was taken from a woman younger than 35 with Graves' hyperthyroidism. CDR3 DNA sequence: TGTGCCAGCAGCAGGGACAGGGGGCAAGAGACCCAGTACTTC. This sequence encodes CASSRDRGQETQYF.